These 8 T cell receptor beta chains share one sample of origin, sequenced in a study of T cells in Graves' hyperthyroidism and ophthalmopathy. Amplified TCR beta CDR3 regions derived from RNA transcripts. A set of HTBI primers served as the primers for a first-round RT-PCR of the TCR CDR3. TCRdb analysed the multiplex PCR reads with MiXCR anew, one entry per CDR3 protein. This repertoire shows more than 500,000 distinct CDR3 sequences, around 42% found once; its top ten account for over 15%. What was sequenced was peripheral blood or thyroid tissue (not recorded which). Source of these receptors: an adult woman with Graves' disease, either hyperthyroidism or ophthalmopathy (not recorded which).

This chain connects TRBV7-2 to TRBJ1-4, with D possibly being TRBD1 (6 bases). The ends were cut back, 8 bases at V and 7 bases at J, with 11 bases in the middle. Per the germline V gene, CDR1 is SGHTA and CDR2 is FQGNSA. The length of the CDR3 is 12 residues. The DNA of the CDR3 is TGTGCCAGCTCCCGGGACACTGAAAAACTGTTTTTT. Translated, it gives CASSRDTEKLFF. The whole variable domain, filled in from reference TRBV7-2 and TRBJ1-4, reads GAGVSQSPSNKVTEKGKDVELRCDPISGHTALYWYRQSLGQGLEFLIYFQGNSAPDKSGLPSDRFSAERTGGSVSTLTIQRTQQEDSAVYLCASSRDTEKLFFGSGTQLSVL.

This clonotype was counted ten times or more. V usage is TRBV7-8 and J usage is TRBJ2-7; a weak D match, TRBD1 (6 bases). V lost 0 bases, J lost 1 base, and 10 bases lay in between. The CDR3 runs to 15 residues. Germline CDR1 and CDR2: SGHVS and FQNEAQ. The CDR3 DNA sequence: TGTGCCAGCAGCTTAGCCCAGGGGTATTCCTACGAGCAGTACTTC. Translated: CASSLAQGYSYEQYF.

The sample holds many counts of this clonotype. The chain uses TRBV5-4 and TRBJ1-2; the D gene is possibly TRBD1 (5 bases). The CDR3 length is 14 residues. V dropped 0 bases and J dropped 8 bases, with 14 bases sitting between them. Germline V gives CDR1 SGHNT, CDR2 YYREEE (reference sequence). CDR3 nucleotide sequence: TGTGCCAGCAGCTTGGTGGAACTGGGGCGAGGCTACACCTTC. Its translation: CASSLVELGRGYTF.

V is TRBV20-1 and J is TRBJ1-1, with TRBD1 as a possible D gene (6 bases). V lost 0 bases and J 5 bases, leaving 13 bases between the germline ends. Per the germline V gene, CDR1 is DFQATT and CDR2 is SNEGSKA (reference sequence). This CDR3 spans 14 amino acids. The CDR3 loop reads CSAREDSGHTEAFF. The CDR3, as DNA: TGCAGTGCTAGAGAGGACAGCGGGCATACTGAAGCTTTCTTT.

The table lists this clonotype with a few counts. A read error is possible here, since a much larger clone lies one base away. The J gene is TRBJ1-4, the V gene TRBV24-1; 7 bases align to TRBD1. Trimming took 11 bases from V and 6 from J; bases not matched to a gene: 17. This CDR3 has 16 residues. CDR1 and CDR2 from the germline V gene are KGHDR and SFDVKD. The CDR3 sequence is CASRTYHRDRDEKLFF. The DNA for the CDR3 is TGTGCCAGCAGGACTTACCACCGGGACAGAGATGAAAAACTGTTTTTT.

The chain carries TRBV20-1 and TRBJ1-1; no clear D. Trimming removed 7 bases at V and 2 bases at J, with 8 bases between. The CDR3 is made up of 11 amino acids. Per the germline V gene, CDR1 is DFQATT and CDR2 is SNEGSKA (reference sequence). The CDR3 is CSGSSNTEAFF. In DNA form, the CDR3 reads TGCAGTGGGAGCAGTAACACTGAAGCTTTCTTT.

The chain is built from TRBV6-5 and TRBJ1-5; D might be TRBD1 (5 bases). V dropped 2 bases and J dropped 11 bases, with 16 bases sitting between them. The CDR3 is 14 residues long. In germline, CDR1 is MNHEY, CDR2 SVGAGI. In DNA, the CDR3 is TGTGCCAGCAGTTACGATCCGGGGGGAATGGCCCAGCATTTT. Translating it yields CASSYDPGGMAQHF.

This chain links TRBV9 with TRBJ2-1, with 8 positions matching TRBD2. J was trimmed by 6 bases and V by 4 bases; bases with no gene match: 6. Germline CDR1 and CDR2: SGDLS and YYNGEE. The CDR3 has 14 residues. This chain's CDR3 is CASSHLGLVNEQFF. CDR3 nucleotide sequence: TGTGCCAGCAGCCACCTGGGACTAGTCAATGAGCAGTTCTTC. Drawing the rest from reference TRBV9 and TRBJ2-1, the complete variable domain is DSGVTQTPKHLITATGQRVTLRCSPRSGDLSVYWYQQSLDQGLQFLIQYYNGEERAKGNILERFSAQQFPDLHSELNLSSLELGDSALYFCASSHLGLVNEQFFGPGTRLTVL.